This T cell receptor beta chain was sequenced for a study of T-cell reconstitution after alpha-beta-depleted transplantation in children. This clonotype was picked up a small number of times. Unique molecular identifiers tagged the TCRbeta library. MiXCR, applied by TCRdb to the PCR reads, yields one record per CDR3 protein. The sample has about 120,000 distinct CDR3 sequences; more than 20% are singletons. Germline values: CDR1 SGDLS, CDR2 YYNGEE. The V and J ends lost 3 bases and 8 bases, in that order; junction bases with no gene match: 7. This CDR3 has 15 amino acids. This clonotype originated in a male patient under 10 years old who had a stem cell transplant for chronic granulomatous disease, so the T cells may come from the graft donor. This sample comprised PBMCs, mostly from graft donor cells, obtained 180 days after TCRalphabeta/CD19-depleted stem cell transplant. The rearrangement links TRBV9 to TRBJ2-1; the match to TRBD2 covers 11 bases. The CDR3 protein is CASSGDVGLADEQFF. The CDR3 DNA reads as TGTGCCAGCAGCGGGGACGTGGGACTAGCGGATGAGCAGTTCTTC. Drawing the rest from reference TRBV9 and TRBJ2-1, the complete variable domain is DSGVTQTPKHLITATGQRVTLRCSPRSGDLSVYWYQQSLDQGLQFLIQYYNGEERAKGNILERFSAQQFPDLHSELNLSSLELGDSALYFCASSGDVGLADEQFFGPGTRLTVL.